This T cell receptor (beta chain) was retrieved from a study of low-dose radiotherapy and immunotherapy resistance in tumors. Study information: Intravenously given cyclophosphamide 200 mg/m2 followed a two-week schedule that placed each dose one day before radiation and immunotherapy.

The time point here: before trial treatment. V was cut by 5 bases and J by 7 bases, with 3 bases left in between. From germline, CDR1 is LNHDA and CDR2 SQIVND (reference sequence). CDR3 length equals 10 residues. Primers targeting TRAV and TRBV primed first-strand cDNA, covering alpha and beta chains. Using a constant-region primer together with a V-primer adapter, TCRs were subjected to roughly 20 PCR cycles of amplification. TCRdb reprocessed the reads with MiXCR, giving one entry per CDR3 protein. The table shows 59,000 or so distinct CDR3 sequences, with about a quarter occurring only once. This clonotype was sampled from a male donor with rectosigmoid adenocarcinoma. The chain recombines TRBV19 with TRBJ2-1; D is uncertain. Material: PBMCs, obtained before treatment. The CDR3 DNA reads as TGTGCCAGTAGTCCGAATGAGCAGTTCTTC. It encodes CASSPNEQFF.